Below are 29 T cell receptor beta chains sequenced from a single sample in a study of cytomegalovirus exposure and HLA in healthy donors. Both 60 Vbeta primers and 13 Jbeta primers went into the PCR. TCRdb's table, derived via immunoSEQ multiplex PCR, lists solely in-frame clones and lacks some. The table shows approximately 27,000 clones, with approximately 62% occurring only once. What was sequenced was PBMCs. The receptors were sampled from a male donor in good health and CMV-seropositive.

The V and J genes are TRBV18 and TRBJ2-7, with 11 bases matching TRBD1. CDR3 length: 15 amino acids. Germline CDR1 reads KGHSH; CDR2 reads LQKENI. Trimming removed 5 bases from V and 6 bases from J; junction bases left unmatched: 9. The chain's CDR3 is CASSALSGTGGEQYF. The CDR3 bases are TGTGCCAGCTCAGCGTTATCCGGGACAGGGGGCGAGCAGTACTTC.

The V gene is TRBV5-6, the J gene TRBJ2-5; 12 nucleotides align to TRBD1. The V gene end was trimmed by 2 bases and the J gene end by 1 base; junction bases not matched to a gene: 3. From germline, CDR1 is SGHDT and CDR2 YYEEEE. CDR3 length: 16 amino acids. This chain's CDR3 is CASSLKGQGAQETQYF. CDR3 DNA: TGTGCCAGCAGCTTAAAGGGACAGGGGGCCCAAGAGACCCAGTACTTC.

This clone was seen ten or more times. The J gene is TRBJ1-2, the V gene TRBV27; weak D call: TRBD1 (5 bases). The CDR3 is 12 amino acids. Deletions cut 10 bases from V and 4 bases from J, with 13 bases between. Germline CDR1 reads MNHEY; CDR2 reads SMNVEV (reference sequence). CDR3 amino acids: CATKGLSYGYTF. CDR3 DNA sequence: TGTGCCACCAAGGGGTTGAGCTATGGCTACACCTTC.

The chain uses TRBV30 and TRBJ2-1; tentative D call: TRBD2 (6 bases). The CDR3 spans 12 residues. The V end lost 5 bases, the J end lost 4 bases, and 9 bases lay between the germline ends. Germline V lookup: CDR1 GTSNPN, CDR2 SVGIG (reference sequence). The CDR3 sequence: CAWGAGYNEQFF. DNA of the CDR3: TGTGCCTGGGGGGCGGGGTACAATGAGCAGTTCTTC.

CDR3 amino acids: CASSIGQLRGGNTEAFF. For the CDR3, the DNA is TGTGCCAGTAGTATAGGACAGCTCCGAGGGGGTAACACTGAAGCTTTCTTT. This chain links TRBV19 with TRBJ1-1; a weak D match, TRBD1 (6 bases). CDR1 is LNHDA and CDR2 is SQIVND in the germline V gene (reference sequence). The CDR3 length is 17 residues. Trimming removed 1 base from V and 2 bases from J, with 17 bases in between.

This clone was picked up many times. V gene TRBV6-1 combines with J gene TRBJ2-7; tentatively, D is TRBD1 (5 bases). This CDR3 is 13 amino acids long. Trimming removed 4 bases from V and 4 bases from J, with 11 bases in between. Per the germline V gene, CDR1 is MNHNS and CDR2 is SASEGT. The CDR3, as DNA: TGTGCCAGCAGTGGCGTAACAGGTTACGAGCAGTACTTC. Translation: CASSGVTGYEQYF.

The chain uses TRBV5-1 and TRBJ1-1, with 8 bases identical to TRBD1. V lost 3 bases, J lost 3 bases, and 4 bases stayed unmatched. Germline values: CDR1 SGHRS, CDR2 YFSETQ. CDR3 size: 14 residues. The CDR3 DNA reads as TGCGCCAGCAGCTCCCGGACAGGGTACACTGAAGCTTTCTTT. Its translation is CASSSRTGYTEAFF.

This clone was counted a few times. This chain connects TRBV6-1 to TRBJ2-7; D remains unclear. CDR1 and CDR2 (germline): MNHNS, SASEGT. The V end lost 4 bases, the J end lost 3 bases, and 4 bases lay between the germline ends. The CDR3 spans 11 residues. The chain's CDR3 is CASSAFYEQYF. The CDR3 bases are TGTGCCAGCAGTGCCTTCTACGAGCAGTACTTC.

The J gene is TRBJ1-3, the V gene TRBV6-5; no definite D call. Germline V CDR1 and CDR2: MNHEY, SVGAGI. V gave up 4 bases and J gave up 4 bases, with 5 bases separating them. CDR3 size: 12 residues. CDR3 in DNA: TGTGCCAGCAGTTCCGCGGGAAACACCATATATTTT. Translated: CASSSAGNTIYF.

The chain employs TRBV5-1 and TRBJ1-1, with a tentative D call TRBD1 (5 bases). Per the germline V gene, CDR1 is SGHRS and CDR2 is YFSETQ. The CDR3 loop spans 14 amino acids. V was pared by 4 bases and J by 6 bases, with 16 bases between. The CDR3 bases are TGCGCCAGCAGCGAGACTCCATGGGGCTCTGAAGCTTTCTTT. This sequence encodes CASSETPWGSEAFF.

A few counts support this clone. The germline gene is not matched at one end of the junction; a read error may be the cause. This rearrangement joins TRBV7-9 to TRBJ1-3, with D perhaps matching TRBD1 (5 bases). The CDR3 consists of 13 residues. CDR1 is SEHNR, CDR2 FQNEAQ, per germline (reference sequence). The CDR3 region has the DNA TGTGCCAGCAGCTTAGGATGGGGCCGAGCTAAGCCTTTT. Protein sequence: CASSLGWGRAKPF. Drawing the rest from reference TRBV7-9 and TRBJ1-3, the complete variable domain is DTGVSQNPRHKITKRGQNVTFRCDPISEHNRLYWYRQTLGQGPEFLTYFQNEAQLEKSRLLSDRFSAERPKGSFSTLEIQRTEQGDSAMYLCASSLGWGRAKPFGEGSWLTVV.

CDR3 sequence: CASSPRGGMGEKLFF. The CDR3 bases are TGTGCCAGCTCACCACGGGGCGGTATGGGGGAAAAACTGTTTTTT. J is TRBJ1-4 and V is TRBV18, with D maybe TRBD1 (5 bases). Trimming stripped 1 base from V and 8 bases from J, with 14 bases between. Germline V gene sequence: CDR1 KGHSH, CDR2 LQKENI. The CDR3 consists of 15 residues.

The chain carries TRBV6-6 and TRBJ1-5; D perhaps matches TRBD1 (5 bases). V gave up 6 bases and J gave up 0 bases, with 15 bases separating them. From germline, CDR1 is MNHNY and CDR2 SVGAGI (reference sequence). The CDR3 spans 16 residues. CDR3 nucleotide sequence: TGTGCCAGCAGCCCCCGGGGGGGGATTAGCAATCAGCCCCAGCATTTT. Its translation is CASSPRGGISNQPQHF.

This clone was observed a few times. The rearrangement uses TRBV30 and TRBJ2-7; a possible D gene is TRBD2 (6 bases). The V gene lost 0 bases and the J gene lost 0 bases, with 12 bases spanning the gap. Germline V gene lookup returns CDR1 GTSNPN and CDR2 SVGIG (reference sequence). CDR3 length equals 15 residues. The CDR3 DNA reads TGTGCCTGGAGTGTAGGGCGGGGAAACTCCTACGAGCAGTACTTC. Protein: CAWSVGRGNSYEQYF.

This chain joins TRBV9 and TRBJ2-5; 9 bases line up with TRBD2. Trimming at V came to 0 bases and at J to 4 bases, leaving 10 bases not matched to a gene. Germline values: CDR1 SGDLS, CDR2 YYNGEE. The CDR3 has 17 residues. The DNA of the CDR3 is TGTGCCAGCAGCGTAGGATCTGCGGGGGGGCCCGTAGAGACCCAGTACTTC. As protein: CASSVGSAGGPVETQYF.

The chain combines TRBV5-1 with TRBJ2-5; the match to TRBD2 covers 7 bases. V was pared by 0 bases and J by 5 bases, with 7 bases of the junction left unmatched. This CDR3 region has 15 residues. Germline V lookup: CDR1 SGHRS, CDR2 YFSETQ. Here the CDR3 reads CASSLAGGSEETQYF. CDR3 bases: TGCGCCAGCAGCTTGGCCGGGGGGAGTGAGGAGACCCAGTACTTC.

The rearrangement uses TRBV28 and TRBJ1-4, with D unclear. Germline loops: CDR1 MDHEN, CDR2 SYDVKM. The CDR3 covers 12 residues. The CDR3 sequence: CGSGLTNEKLFF. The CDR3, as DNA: TGTGGGTCCGGTCTAACTAATGAAAAACTGTTTTTT.

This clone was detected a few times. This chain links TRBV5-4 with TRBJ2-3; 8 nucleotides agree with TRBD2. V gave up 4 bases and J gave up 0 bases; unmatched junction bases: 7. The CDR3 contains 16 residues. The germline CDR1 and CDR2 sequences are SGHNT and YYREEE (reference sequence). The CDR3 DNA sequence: TGTGCCAGCAGCCGTGTAGCGGGGATAAGCACAGATACGCAGTATTTT. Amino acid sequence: CASSRVAGISTDTQYF.

CDR3 nucleotides: TGTGCCAGCAGCCGAAGACAGGGGGCAGATGAGCAGTACTTC. This sequence encodes CASSRRQGADEQYF. The chain carries TRBV5-4 and TRBJ2-7; TRBD1 aligns across 10 bases. The CDR3 is 14 amino acids. Germline trimming cut 4 bases from V and 7 bases from J; bases unmatched to any gene: 8. The V gene's germline CDR1 is SGHNT and CDR2 YYREEE (reference sequence).

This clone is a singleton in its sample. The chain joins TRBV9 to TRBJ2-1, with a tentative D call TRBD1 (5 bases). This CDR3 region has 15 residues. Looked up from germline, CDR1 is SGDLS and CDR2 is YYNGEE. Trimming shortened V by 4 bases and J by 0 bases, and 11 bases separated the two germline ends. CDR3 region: CASSRTSSSYNEQFF. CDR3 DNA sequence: TGTGCCAGCAGCAGGACATCGAGCTCCTACAATGAGCAGTTCTTC. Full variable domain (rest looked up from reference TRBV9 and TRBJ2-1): DSGVTQTPKHLITATGQRVTLRCSPRSGDLSVYWYQQSLDQGLQFLIQYYNGEERAKGNILERFSAQQFPDLHSELNLSSLELGDSALYFCASSRTSSSYNEQFFGPGTRLTVL.

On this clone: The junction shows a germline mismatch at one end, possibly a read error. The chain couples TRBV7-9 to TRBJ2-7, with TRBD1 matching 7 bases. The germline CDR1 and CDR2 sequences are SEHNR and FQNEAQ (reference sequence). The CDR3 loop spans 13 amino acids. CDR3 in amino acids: CSSSYWDSYEQYF. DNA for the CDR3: TGTTCCAGCAGCTATTGGGACAGCTACGAGCAGTACTTC.

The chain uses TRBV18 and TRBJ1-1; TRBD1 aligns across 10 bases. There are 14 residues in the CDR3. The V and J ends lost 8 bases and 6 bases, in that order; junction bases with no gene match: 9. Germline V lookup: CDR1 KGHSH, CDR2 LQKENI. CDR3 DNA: TGTGCCAGCCACGCACGACAGGGGGCCCCTGAAGCTTTCTTT. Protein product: CASHARQGAPEAFF.

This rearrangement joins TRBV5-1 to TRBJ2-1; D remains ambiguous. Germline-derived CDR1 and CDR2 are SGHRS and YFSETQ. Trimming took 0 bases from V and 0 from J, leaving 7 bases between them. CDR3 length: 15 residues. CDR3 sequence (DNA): TGCGCCAGCAGCTTGGTCGCGGACTCCTACAATGAGCAGTTCTTC. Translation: CASSLVADSYNEQFF.

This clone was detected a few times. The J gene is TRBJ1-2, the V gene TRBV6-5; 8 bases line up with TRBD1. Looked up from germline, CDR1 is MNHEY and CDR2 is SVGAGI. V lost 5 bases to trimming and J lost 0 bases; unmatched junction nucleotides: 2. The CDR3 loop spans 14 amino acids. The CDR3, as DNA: TGTGCCAGCAGTCGGACAGGGACTAACTATGGCTACACCTTC. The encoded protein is CASSRTGTNYGYTF.

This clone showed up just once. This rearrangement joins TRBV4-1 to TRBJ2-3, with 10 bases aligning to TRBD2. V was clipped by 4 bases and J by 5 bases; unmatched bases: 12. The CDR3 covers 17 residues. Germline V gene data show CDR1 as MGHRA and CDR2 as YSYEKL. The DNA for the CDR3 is TGCGCCAGCAGCCCCTTTGGGAGGAGCGGGGGGGAAGATACGCAGTATTTT. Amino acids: CASSPFGRSGGEDTQYF.

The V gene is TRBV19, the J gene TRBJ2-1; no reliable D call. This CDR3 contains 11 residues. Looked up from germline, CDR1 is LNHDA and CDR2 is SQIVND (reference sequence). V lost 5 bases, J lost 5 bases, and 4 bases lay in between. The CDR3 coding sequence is TGTGCCAGTAGTCTCCACAATGAGCAGTTCTTC. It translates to CASSLHNEQFF.

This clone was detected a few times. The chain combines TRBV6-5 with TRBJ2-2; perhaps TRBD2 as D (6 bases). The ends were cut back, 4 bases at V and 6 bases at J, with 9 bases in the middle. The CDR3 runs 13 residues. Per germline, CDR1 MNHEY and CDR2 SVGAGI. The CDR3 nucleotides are TGTGCCAGCAGTTCGGGGGATGCCGGGGAGCTGTTTTTT. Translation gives CASSSGDAGELFF.

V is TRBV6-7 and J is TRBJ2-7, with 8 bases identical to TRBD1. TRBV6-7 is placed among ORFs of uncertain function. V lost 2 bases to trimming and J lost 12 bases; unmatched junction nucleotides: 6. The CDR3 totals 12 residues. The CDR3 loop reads CASSYTSGGPYF. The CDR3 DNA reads TGTGCCAGCAGTTACACCTCAGGGGGCCCGTACTTC.

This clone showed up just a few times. The chain's CDR3 is CASSQERTDEKLFF. The CDR3 DNA reads TGCGCCAGCAGCCAAGAGAGGACAGACGAAAAACTGTTTTTT. This sequence joins TRBV4-1 and TRBJ1-4; a weak D match, TRBD1 (6 bases). The V end lost 0 bases, the J end lost 8 bases, and 10 bases lay between the germline ends. There are 14 residues in the CDR3. Germline CDR1 MGHRA, CDR2 YSYEKL.